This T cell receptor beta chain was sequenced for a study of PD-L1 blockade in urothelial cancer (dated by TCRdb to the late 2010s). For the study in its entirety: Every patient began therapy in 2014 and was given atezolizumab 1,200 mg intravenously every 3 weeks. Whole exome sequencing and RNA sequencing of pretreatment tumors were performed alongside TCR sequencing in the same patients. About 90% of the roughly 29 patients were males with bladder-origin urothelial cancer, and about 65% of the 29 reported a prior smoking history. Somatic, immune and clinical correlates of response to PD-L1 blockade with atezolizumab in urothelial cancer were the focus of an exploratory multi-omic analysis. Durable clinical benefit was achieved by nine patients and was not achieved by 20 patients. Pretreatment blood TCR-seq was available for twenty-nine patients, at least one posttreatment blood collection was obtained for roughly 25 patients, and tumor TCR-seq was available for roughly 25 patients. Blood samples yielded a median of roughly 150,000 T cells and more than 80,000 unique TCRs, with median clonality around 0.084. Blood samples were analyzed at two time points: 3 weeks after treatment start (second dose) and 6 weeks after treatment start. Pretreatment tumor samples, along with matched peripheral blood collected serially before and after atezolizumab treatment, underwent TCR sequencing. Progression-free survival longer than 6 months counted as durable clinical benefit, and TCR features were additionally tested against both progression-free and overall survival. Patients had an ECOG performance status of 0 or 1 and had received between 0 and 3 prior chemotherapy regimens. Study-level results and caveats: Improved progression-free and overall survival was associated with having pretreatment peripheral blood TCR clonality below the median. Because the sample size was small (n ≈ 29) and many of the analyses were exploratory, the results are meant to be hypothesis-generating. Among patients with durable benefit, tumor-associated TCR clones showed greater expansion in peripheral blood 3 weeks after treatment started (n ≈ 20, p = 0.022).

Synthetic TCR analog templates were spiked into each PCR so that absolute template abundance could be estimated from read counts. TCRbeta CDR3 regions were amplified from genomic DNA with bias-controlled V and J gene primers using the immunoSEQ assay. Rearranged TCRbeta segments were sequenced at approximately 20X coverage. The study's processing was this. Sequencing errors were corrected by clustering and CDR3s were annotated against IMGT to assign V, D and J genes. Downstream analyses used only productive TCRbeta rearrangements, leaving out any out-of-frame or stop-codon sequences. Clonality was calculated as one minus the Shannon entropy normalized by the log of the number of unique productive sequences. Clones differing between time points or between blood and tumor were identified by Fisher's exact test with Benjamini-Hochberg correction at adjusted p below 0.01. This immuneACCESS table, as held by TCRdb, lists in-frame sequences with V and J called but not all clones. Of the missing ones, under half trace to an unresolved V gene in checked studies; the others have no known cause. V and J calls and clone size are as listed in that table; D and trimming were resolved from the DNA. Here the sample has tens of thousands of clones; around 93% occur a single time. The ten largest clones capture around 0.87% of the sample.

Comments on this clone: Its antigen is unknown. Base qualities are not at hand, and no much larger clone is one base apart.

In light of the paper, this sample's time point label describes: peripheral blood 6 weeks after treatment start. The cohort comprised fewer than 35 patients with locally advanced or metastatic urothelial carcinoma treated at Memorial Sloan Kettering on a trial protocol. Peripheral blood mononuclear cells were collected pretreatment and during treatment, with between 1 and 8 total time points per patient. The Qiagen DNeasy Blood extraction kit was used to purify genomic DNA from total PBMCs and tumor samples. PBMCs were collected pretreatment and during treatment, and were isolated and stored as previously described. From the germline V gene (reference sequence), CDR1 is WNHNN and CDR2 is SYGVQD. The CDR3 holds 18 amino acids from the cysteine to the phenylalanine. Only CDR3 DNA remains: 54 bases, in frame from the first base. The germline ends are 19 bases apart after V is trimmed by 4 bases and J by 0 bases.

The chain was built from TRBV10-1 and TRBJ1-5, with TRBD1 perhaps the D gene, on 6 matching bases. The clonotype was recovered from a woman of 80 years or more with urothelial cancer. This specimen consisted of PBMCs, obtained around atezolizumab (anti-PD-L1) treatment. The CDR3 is CASSVFKWDKHSNQPQHF. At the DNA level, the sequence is TGCGCCAGCAGTGTTTTCAAATGGGACAAACATAGCAATCAGCCCCAGCATTTT.